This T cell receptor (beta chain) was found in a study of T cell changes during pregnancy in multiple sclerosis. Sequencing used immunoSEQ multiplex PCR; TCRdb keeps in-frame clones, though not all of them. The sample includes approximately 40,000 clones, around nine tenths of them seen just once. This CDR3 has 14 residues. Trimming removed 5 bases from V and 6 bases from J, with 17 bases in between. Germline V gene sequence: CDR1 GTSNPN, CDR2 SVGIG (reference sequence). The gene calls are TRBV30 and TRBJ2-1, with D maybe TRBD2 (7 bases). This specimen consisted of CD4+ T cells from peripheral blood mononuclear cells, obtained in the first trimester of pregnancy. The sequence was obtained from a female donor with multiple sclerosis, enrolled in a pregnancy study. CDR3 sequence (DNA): TGTGCCTGGGACGTGAGGGGGAGGGTCAATGAGCAGTTCTTC. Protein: CAWDVRGRVNEQFF.